The 21 T cell receptor beta chains in this list originate from one sample, sequenced in a study of a mutant IDH1 vaccine in newly diagnosed glioma. Sequencing was performed with immunoSEQ multiplex PCR; in TCRdb, only in-frame clones are kept and a portion is missing. Counted here are about 94,000 clones, about 90% occurring once; the ten biggest clones make up around 0.77%. What these receptors recognize is not known. Time point described: week 47, end of study. Alongside topical imiquimod, each dose of vaccine comprised 300 ug of mutant IDH1 20-mer peptide. The material was PBMCs, obtained from a glioma patient whose treatment included an IDH1 peptide vaccine. All receptors come from a woman between 45 and 60 years old with glioma.

This clone showed up just once. The V call is TRBV21-1, the J call TRBJ2-7; the tabulated D call, TRBD2, remains unverified against the DNA. TRBV21-1 is classified as a pseudogene. The CDR3 is 22 amino acids. CDR3 bases: TGTGCCAGCCCGAAAGGACAGGGTAAGGGTAGCGGGAGGCCACAAGGAGGGTACGAGCAGTACTTC. Amino acid sequence: CASPKGQGKGSGRPQGGYEQYF.

The V gene is TRBV29-1, the J gene TRBJ2-5, with 9 bases matching TRBD2. Looked up from germline, CDR1 is SQVTM and CDR2 is ANQGSEA. V lost 7 bases to trimming and J lost 1 base; unmatched junction nucleotides: 7. The CDR3 has 14 amino acids. This chain's CDR3 is CSAPPAGGQETQYF. The CDR3, as DNA: TGCAGCGCCCCCCCAGCGGGAGGCCAAGAGACCCAGTACTTC.

The chain carries TRBV7-8 and TRBJ2-1; a weak D match, TRBD2 (5 bases). This CDR3 has 15 amino acids. V was shortened by 4 bases and J by 4 bases, with 14 bases between the two germline ends. Germline V gives CDR1 SGHVS, CDR2 FQNEAQ. CDR3 in amino acids: CASSSGFGLYNEQFF. CDR3 DNA sequence: TGTGCCAGCAGCTCCGGATTTGGACTTTACAATGAGCAGTTCTTC. Supplemented by reference TRBV7-8 and TRBJ2-1, the full variable domain reads GAGVSQSPRYKVAKRGQDVALRCDPISGHVSLFWYQQALGQGPEFLTYFQNEAQLDKSGLPSDRFFAERPEGSVSTLKIQRTQQEDSAVYLCASSSGFGLYNEQFFGPGTRLTVL.

The chain has TRBV10-3 and TRBJ2-1, with TRBD2 matching over 9 bases. The J segment lost 9 bases and the V segment lost 10 bases, leaving 10 bases of the junction unmatched. The length of the CDR3 is 13 residues. Germline V gene sequence: CDR1 ENHRY, CDR2 SYGVKD. CDR3: CATLREGLGEQFF. CDR3 coding DNA: TGTGCCACCTTGCGGGAGGGTCTGGGTGAGCAGTTCTTC.

The chain recombines TRBV18 with TRBJ1-5; 10 positions match TRBD1. J was trimmed by 0 bases and V by 4 bases; bases with no gene match: 3. Germline CDR1 KGHSH, CDR2 LQKENI. CDR3 size: 16 residues. CDR3 coding DNA: TGTGCCAGCTCACTACGGACAGGGGGTAGCAATCAGCCCCAGCATTTT. Translated: CASSLRTGGSNQPQHF.

The chain joins TRBV28 to TRBJ2-7; TRBD1 is a possible D gene (5 bases). The germline V gene encodes CDR1 MDHEN and CDR2 SYDVKM. The CDR3 covers 12 residues. The V gene lost 9 bases and the J gene lost 1 base, with 10 bases spanning the gap. CDR3 sequence reads: CASSTVSYEQYF. The CDR3 nucleotides are TGTGCCAGTTCGACAGTATCCTACGAGCAGTACTTC.

The chain joins TRBV19 to TRBJ1-2, with a weak D call TRBD1 (6 bases). The CDR3 is 15 amino acids. The V end lost 3 bases, the J end lost 5 bases, and 16 bases lay between the germline ends. In germline, CDR1 is LNHDA, CDR2 SQIVND (reference sequence). The CDR3 sequence is CASSITGSTGYGYTF. The CDR3 nucleotides read TGTGCCAGTAGTATTACAGGGTCAACGGGGTATGGCTACACCTTC.

The J gene is TRBJ1-1, the V gene TRBV5-1; D not resolved. Germline loops: CDR1 SGHRS, CDR2 YFSETQ. CDR3 length: 13 residues. V was cut by 4 bases and J by 6 bases, with 13 bases left in between. The CDR3 DNA follows: TGCGCCAGCAGCCCCCGACTGGGTGCTGAAGCTTTCTTT. This sequence encodes CASSPRLGAEAFF.

The chain links TRBV4-1 to TRBJ2-7; the D is unclear. The CDR3 runs 16 residues. With 4 bases removed from V and 0 bases from J, the gap between germline ends came to 16 bases. Germline V gene data show CDR1 as MGHRA and CDR2 as YSYEKL. CDR3 in amino acids: CASSPFGDPSSYEQYF. CDR3 bases: TGCGCCAGCAGCCCCTTTGGAGACCCGAGCTCCTACGAGCAGTACTTC.

The chain recombines TRBV6-1 with TRBJ2-5, with D perhaps TRBD1 (5 bases). In germline, CDR1 is MNHNS, CDR2 SASEGT. Trimming pared 4 bases from V and 2 bases from J, leaving 8 bases between. CDR3 size: 13 residues. The CDR3 DNA reads as TGTGCCAGCAGTGGGGGCGGTCAAGAGACCCAGTACTTC. Translated, it gives CASSGGGQETQYF.

The chain uses TRBV6-5 and TRBJ1-2; 11 positions match TRBD1. V shed 5 bases, J shed 8 bases, and the junction held 4 bases outside the gene matches. Germline loops: CDR1 MNHEY, CDR2 SVGAGI. This CDR3 region has 13 residues. The CDR3 coding sequence is TGTGCCAGCAGTACGGGACAGGGGGGCGGCTACACCTTC. Translation gives CASSTGQGGGYTF.

The V and J genes are TRBV2 and TRBJ2-7, with 9 bases fitting TRBD2. Germline CDR1 SNHLY, CDR2 FYNNEI. V shed 3 bases, J shed 6 bases, and the junction held 6 bases outside the gene matches. This CDR3 contains 14 residues. This CDR3 is CASSDSGSASEQYF. CDR3 nucleotides: TGTGCCAGCAGTGATAGCGGGAGTGCTTCCGAGCAGTACTTC.

The CDR3 loop reads CASSRAPTGSGNTIYF. In DNA, the CDR3 is TGTGCCAGCAGCCGCGCGCCGACGGGCTCTGGAAACACCATATATTTT. This chain joins TRBV2 and TRBJ1-3; D unresolved. Per the germline V gene, CDR1 is SNHLY and CDR2 is FYNNEI. The V gene lost 6 bases and the J gene lost 0 bases, with 15 bases spanning the gap. The length of the CDR3 is 16 residues.

This chain uses TRBV7-9 with TRBJ2-1; the match to TRBD2 covers 7 bases. Per germline, CDR1 SEHNR and CDR2 FQNEAQ (reference sequence). With 6 bases clipped from V and 3 bases from J, the junction kept 17 bases outside the gene matches. The CDR3 totals 18 residues. The CDR3 nucleotides read TGTGCCAGCAGTCGGACTAGAGCCTCGATCCTCCTCTACAATGAGCAGTTCTTC. As protein: CASSRTRASILLYNEQFF.

The genes are TRBV5-1 and TRBJ2-1; the match to TRBD2 covers 11 bases. The CDR3 has 15 amino acids. Germline V gene lookup returns CDR1 SGHRS and CDR2 YFSETQ. The J segment lost 7 bases and the V segment lost 4 bases, leaving 7 bases of the junction unmatched. DNA of the CDR3: TGCGCCAGCAGCGTTAGCGGGAGGGACAAGAATGAGCAGTTCTTC. It translates to CASSVSGRDKNEQFF.

The chain carries TRBV16 and TRBJ2-1, with 7 bases lining up with TRBD2. There are 14 residues in the CDR3. Germline V gene sequence: CDR1 KGHSY, CDR2 FQNENV. V shed 0 bases and J 6 bases; nucleotides not matched to a gene: 2. Written as DNA, the CDR3 is TGTGCCAGCAGCCAATCGGGCGGGAGCAATGAGCAGTTCTTC. Translation gives CASSQSGGSNEQFF.

The chain joins TRBV7-3 to TRBJ2-1; 11 nucleotides agree with TRBD2. Germline V lookup: CDR1 SGHTA, CDR2 FQGTGA. The CDR3 is made up of 15 amino acids. Germline trimming cut 5 bases from V and 7 bases from J; bases unmatched to any gene: 7. The CDR3 coding sequence is TGTGCCAGCAGCCTCGGGGTAGCGGGAGGGAATGAGCAGTTCTTC. Translated, it gives CASSLGVAGGNEQFF.

The V call is TRBV6-6, the J call TRBJ1-5; no firm D call. Looked up from germline, CDR1 is MNHNY and CDR2 is SVGAGI (reference sequence). This CDR3 contains 15 residues. V dropped 2 bases and J dropped 0 bases, with 8 bases sitting between them. The CDR3 region is CASSYGGDSNQPQHF. As DNA, the CDR3 is TGTGCCAGCAGTTACGGCGGAGATAGCAATCAGCCCCAGCATTTT.

A note on this clone: In the same sample, other DNA sequences code for this CDR3. The chain has TRBV28 and TRBJ2-7; possible D gene TRBD2, 5 bases. The germline V gene has CDR1 MDHEN and CDR2 SYDVKM. This CDR3 is built from 11 residues. The V end lost 5 bases, the J end lost 4 bases, and 6 bases lay between the germline ends. The CDR3 DNA reads TGTGCCAGCAGTCGAGGGTACGAGCAGTACTTC. Amino acids: CASSRGYEQYF.

This sequence joins TRBV6-5 and TRBJ2-7, with 12 bases that match TRBD1. This CDR3 is 15 amino acids long. Germline loops: CDR1 MNHEY, CDR2 SVGAGI. With 6 bases clipped from V and 0 bases from J, the junction kept 3 bases outside the gene matches. The CDR3: CASRGTGGYSYEQYF. DNA for the CDR3: TGTGCCAGCAGGGGGACAGGGGGCTACTCCTACGAGCAGTACTTC.

The rearrangement joins TRBV5-4 to TRBJ2-7; 8 bases fit TRBD1. The CDR3 runs 14 residues. CDR1 is SGHNT, CDR2 YYREEE, per germline (reference sequence). Trimming at V came to 0 bases and at J to 2 bases, leaving 1 base not matched to a gene. The CDR3 loop is CASSLEDRAYEQYF. The CDR3 coding sequence is TGTGCCAGCAGCTTGGAGGACAGGGCCTACGAGCAGTACTTC.